This T cell receptor beta chain was found in a study of T cell changes during pregnancy in multiple sclerosis. The repertoire was sequenced with immunoSEQ multiplex PCR; TCRdb's copy has only in-frame clones and lacks some. Of some 30,000 clones in the sample, roughly 87% were seen once. This CDR3 is 16 amino acids long. The V end was cut by 1 base, the J end by 11 bases, with 23 bases between. Germline-derived CDR1 and CDR2 are SGHTA and FQGTGA. The sequence came from a female donor with multiple sclerosis, enrolled in a pregnancy study. The material sequenced was CD8+ T cells from peripheral blood mononuclear cells, taken in the third trimester of pregnancy. The J gene is TRBJ1-1, the V gene TRBV7-3; D uncertain. The chain's CDR3 is CASSLSGRSSVGEAFF. The DNA of the CDR3 is TGTGCCAGCAGCTTAAGTGGCAGGTCGTCGGTTGGGGAGGCTTTCTTT.